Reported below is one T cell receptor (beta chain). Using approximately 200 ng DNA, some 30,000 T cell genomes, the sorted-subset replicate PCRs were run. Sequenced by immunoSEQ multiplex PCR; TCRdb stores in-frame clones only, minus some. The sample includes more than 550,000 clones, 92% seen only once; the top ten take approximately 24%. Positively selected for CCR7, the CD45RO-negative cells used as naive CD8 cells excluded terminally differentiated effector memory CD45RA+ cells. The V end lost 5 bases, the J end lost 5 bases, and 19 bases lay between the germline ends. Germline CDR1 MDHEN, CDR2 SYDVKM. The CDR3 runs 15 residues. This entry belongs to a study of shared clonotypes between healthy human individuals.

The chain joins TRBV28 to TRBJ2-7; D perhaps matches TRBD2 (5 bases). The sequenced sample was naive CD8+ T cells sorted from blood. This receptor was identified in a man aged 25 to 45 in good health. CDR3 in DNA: TGTGCCAGCAGTAACCTTTGGAGGTACCAGGACGAGCAGTACTTC. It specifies CASSNLWRYQDEQYF.